The rows below give T cell receptor beta chains drawn from one sample of a study of T-cell memory formation after mild COVID-19. TCRdb re-called the 5' RACE reads through MiXCR, storing one row per CDR3 protein. Counted here are almost 350,000 distinct CDR3 sequences, 20% to 25% occurring once; the ten biggest clones make up around 20%. The sequenced sample was PBMCs or a T cell subset sorted from them (not recorded which). These receptors all come from a man younger than 35 who had mild COVID-19 (a few samples of this study predate the infection). Cell type and time point are not known. Both conserved end residues are part of each CDR3.

v_gene	j_gene	CDR3aa
TRBV20-1	TRBJ2-5	CSARVTWGRGNQETQYF
TRBV4-1	TRBJ1-5	CASSQERGTAFNQPQHF
TRBV11-2	TRBJ1-5	CASSWSDNQPQHF
TRBV7-3	TRBJ1-1	CASSSGHTNTEAFF
TRBV7-8	TRBJ2-1	CASSPTRDRSSYNEQFF
TRBV4-2	TRBJ2-3	CASSQSGASGDTDTQYF
TRBV7-3	TRBJ2-1	CASSLDYGQYNEQFF
TRBV7-2	TRBJ2-2	CASSWDAANTGELFF
TRBV5-1	TRBJ1-2	CASSLEGGLDYGYTF
TRBV7-2	TRBJ1-5	CASSLYNQPQHF
TRBV4-1	TRBJ1-1	CASSQESGGSAEAFF
TRBV20-1	TRBJ2-5	CRAPRRDRAETQYF
TRBV27	TRBJ2-1	CASSLSSEVREQFF
TRBV6-5	TRBJ2-2	CASSSRAGATSGGELFF
TRBV7-2	TRBJ1-2	CASSFGRGNYGYTF
TRBV7-3	TRBJ1-1	CASSPYGRFMGLNTEAFF
TRBV7-6	TRBJ2-1	CASNRWNMGAGEQFF
TRBV5-1	TRBJ2-5	CASSPGGSGQENQYF
TRBV7-6	TRBJ2-5	CASSLFHSGVGQETQYF
TRBV11-1	TRBJ1-1	CATNSGRGRDTEAFF
TRBV6-5	TRBJ1-6	CASSYSSQGRESPLHF
TRBV6-1	TRBJ1-2	CASSEGTGSGYTF
TRBV20-1	TRBJ2-2	CSARDLLAGDTGELFF
TRBV27	TRBJ2-1	CASSPSFPPGLAGNEQFF
TRBV28	TRBJ1-5	CASSRTGGDGNQPQHF
TRBV20-1	TRBJ2-1	CSATTGTLLSSYNEQFF
TRBV7-9	TRBJ2-5	CASSLATATQYF
TRBV28	TRBJ2-5	CASSFGPLGETQYF
TRBV7-9	TRBJ1-4	CASGIDSVEKLFF
TRBV18	TRBJ1-2	CASSPGTGIRGYTF
TRBV7-6	TRBJ1-1	CASSSRAGTEAFF
TRBV4-1	TRBJ2-5	CASSQPSGAGETQYF
TRBV4-3	TRBJ1-1	CASSQDLTGPTSEAFF
TRBV7-2	TRBJ2-5	CASLRGETQYF
TRBV6-2/TRBV6-3	TRBJ2-1	CASSSLGNEQFF
TRBV30	TRBJ2-3	CAWSFLDTQYF
TRBV6-2/TRBV6-3	TRBJ2-3	CASSYSPSGSTDTQYF
TRBV20-1	TRBJ2-1	CSAATSANNEQFF
TRBV11-2	TRBJ2-7	CASSLEVPYEQYF
TRBV6-6	TRBJ1-4	CASSHPAVIREKLFF
TRBV4-1	TRBJ1-3	CASSQDTAQGSGNTIYF
TRBV6-2/TRBV6-3	TRBJ2-1	CASSYYGTGGNEQFF
TRBV12-3/TRBV12-4	TRBJ2-7	CATGASGVPRQYF